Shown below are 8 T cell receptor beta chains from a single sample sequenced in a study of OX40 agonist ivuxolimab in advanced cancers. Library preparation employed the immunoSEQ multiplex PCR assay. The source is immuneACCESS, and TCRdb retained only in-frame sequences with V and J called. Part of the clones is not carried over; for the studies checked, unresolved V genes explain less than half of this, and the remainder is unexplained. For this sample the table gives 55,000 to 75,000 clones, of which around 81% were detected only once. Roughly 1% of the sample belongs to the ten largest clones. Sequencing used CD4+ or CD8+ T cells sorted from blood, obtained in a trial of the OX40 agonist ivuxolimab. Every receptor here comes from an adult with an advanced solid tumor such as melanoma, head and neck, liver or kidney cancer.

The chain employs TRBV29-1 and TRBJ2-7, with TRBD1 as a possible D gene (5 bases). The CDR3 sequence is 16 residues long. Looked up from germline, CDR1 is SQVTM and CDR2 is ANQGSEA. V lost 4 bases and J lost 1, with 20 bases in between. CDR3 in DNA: TGCAGCGTTGTCCCCGCATATGGGAAGGGGTCCTACGAGCAGTACTTC. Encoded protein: CSVVPAYGKGSYEQYF.

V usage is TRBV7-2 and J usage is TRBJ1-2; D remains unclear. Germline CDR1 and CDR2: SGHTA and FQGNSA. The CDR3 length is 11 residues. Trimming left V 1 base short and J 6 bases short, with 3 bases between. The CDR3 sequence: CASSLGNGYTF. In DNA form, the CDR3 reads TGTGCCAGCAGCTTAGGAAATGGCTACACCTTC.

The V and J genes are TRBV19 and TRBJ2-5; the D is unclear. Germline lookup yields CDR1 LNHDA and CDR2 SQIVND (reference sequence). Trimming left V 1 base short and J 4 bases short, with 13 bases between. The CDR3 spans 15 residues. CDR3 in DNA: TGTGCCAGTAGTATAGTTGGCATTCTCGGAGAGACCCAGTACTTC. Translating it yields CASSIVGILGETQYF.

CDR3: CASSRPGQKDTEAFF. DNA of the CDR3: TGTGCCAGCTCACGTCCGGGACAGAAAGACACTGAAGCTTTCTTT. The rearrangement joins TRBV18 to TRBJ1-1, with 7 bases matching TRBD1. The trim removed 4 bases at V and 3 bases at J, leaving 8 bases unmatched. This CDR3 is built from 15 residues. CDR1 and CDR2 (germline): KGHSH, LQKENI. Based on the CDR3 plus reference TRBV18 and TRBJ1-1, the full variable domain is NAGVMQNPRHLVRRRGQEARLRCSPMKGHSHVYWYRQLPEEGLKFMVYLQKENIIDESGMPKERFSAEFPKEGPSILRIQQVVRGDSAAYFCASSRPGQKDTEAFFGQGTRLTVV.

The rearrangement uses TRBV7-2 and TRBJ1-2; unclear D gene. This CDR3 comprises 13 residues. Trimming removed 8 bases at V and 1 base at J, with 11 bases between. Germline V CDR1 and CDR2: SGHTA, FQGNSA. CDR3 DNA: TGTGCCAGCTGGGAGTCCTTTAACTATGGCTACACCTTC. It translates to CASWESFNYGYTF. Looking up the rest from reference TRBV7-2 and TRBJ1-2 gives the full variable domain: GAGVSQSPSNKVTEKGKDVELRCDPISGHTALYWYRQSLGQGLEFLIYFQGNSAPDKSGLPSDRFSAERTGGSVSTLTIQRTQQEDSAVYLCASWESFNYGYTFGSGTRLTVV.

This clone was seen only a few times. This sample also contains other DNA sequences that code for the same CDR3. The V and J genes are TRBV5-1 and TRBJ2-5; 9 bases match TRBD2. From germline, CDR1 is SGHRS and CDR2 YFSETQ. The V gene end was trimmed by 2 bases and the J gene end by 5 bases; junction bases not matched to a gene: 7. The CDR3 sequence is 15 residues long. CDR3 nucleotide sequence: TGCGCCAGCAGCTTCGGTGGTAGCGGGGGCGAGACCCAGTACTTC. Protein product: CASSFGGSGGETQYF.

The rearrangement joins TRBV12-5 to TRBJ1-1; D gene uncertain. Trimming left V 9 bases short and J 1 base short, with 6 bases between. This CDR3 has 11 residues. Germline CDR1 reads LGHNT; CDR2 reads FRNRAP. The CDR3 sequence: CASLENTEAFF. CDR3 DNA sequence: TGTGCTAGCCTCGAGAACACTGAAGCTTTCTTT.

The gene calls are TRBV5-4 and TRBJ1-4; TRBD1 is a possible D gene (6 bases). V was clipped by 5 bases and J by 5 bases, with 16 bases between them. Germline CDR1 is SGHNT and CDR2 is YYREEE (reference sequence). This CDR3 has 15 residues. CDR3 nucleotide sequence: TGTGCCAGCAGTGTGCAGGCGGGGGGCAATGAAAAACTGTTTTTT. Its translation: CASSVQAGGNEKLFF. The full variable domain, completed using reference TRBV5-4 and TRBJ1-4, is ETGVTQSPTHLIKTRGQQVTLRCSSQSGHNTVSWYQQALGQGPQFIFQYYREEENGRGNFPPRFSGLQFPNYSSELNVNALELDDSALYLCASSVQAGGNEKLFFGSGTQLSVL.